The 2 T cell receptor beta chains below all came from one sample that was sequenced in a study of neurological immune-mediated disorders. TCRdb re-derived calls from the 5' RACE reads in MiXCR, one entry per CDR3 protein. The table shows approximately 31,000 distinct CDR3 sequences, with roughly 4.4% occurring only once. The specimen was PBMCs. The receptors shown here come from a man aged 18 to 35 in good health.

At least ten counts were recorded for this clonotype. The chain combines TRBV11-1 with TRBJ1-1; maybe TRBD1 (6 bases). The CDR3 runs 11 residues. Trimming cost V 5 bases and J 11 bases, with 12 bases left between them. In germline, CDR1 is SGHAT, CDR2 FQDESV (reference sequence). CDR3 protein: CASSPQGLAFF. CDR3 DNA sequence: TGTGCCAGCAGCCCCCAGGGGTTGGCTTTCTTT.

This clonotype was recorded many times. The genes are TRBV5-1 and TRBJ2-1, with TRBD2 matching 9 bases. V lost 4 bases and J lost 1; bases outside the gene matches: 9. The CDR3 is 17 residues long. Per the germline V gene, CDR1 is SGHRS and CDR2 is YFSETQ. The CDR3 sequence: CASSRLSGGKSYNEQFF. The CDR3 DNA reads TGCGCCAGCAGCCGGCTTAGCGGGGGAAAGTCCTACAATGAGCAGTTCTTC.